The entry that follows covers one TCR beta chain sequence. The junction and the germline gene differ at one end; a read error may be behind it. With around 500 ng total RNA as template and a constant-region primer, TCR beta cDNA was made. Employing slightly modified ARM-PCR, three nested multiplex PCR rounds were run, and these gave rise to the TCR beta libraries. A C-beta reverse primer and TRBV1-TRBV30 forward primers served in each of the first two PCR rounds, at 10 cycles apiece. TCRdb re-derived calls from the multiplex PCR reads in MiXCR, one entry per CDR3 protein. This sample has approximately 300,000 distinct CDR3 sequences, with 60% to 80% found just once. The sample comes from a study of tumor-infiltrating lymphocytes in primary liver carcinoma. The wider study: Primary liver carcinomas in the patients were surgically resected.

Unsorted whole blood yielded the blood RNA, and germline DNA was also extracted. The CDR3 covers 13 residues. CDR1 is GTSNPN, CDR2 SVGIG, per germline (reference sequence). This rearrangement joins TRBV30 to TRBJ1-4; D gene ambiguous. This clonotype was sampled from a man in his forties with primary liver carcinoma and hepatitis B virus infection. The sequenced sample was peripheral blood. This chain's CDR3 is CAWSEGGGGKMFF. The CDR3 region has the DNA TGTGCCTGGAGTGAGGGAGGCGGAGGAAAAATGTTTTTT.